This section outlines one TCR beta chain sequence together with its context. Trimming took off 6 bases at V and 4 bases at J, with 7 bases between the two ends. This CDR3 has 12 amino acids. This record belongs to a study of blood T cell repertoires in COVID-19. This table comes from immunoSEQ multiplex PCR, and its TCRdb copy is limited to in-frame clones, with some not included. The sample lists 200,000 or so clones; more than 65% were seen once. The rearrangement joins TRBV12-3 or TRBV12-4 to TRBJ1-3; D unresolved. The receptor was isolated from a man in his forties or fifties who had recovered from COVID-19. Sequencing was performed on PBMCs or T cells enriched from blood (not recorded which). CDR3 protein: CASRNLGNTIYF. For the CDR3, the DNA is TGTGCCAGCAGGAATCTAGGAAACACCATATATTTT.